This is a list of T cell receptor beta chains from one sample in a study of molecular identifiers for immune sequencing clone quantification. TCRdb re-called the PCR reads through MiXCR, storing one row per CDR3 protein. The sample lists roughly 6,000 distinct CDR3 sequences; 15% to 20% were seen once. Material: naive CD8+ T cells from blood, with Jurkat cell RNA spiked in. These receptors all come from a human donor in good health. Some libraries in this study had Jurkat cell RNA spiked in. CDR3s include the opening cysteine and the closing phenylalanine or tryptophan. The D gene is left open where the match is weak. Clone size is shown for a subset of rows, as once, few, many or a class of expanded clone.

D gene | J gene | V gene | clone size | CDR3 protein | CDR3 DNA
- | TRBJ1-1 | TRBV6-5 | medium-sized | CASSYSGGGEAFF | TGTGCCAGCAGTTACTCAGGGGGGGGAGAAGCTTTCTTT
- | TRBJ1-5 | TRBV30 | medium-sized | CAWSVGQGWKPQHF | TGTGCCTGGAGTGTAGGTCAGGGGTGGAAGCCCCAGCATTTT
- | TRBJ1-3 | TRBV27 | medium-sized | CASSQDSNSGNTIYF | TGTGCCAGCAGCCAGGACAGCAACTCTGGAAACACCATATATTTT
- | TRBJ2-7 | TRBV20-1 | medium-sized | CSARVGGSYEQYF | TGCAGTGCTAGAGTGGGGGGTAGCTACGAGCAGTACTTC
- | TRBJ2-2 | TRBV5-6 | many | CASRDAGELFF | TGTGCCAGCCGAGATGCCGGGGAGCTGTTTTTT
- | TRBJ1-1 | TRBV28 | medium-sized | CASSLWGEGNTEAFF | TGTGCCAGCAGTTTATGGGGCGAAGGAAACACTGAAGCTTTCTTT
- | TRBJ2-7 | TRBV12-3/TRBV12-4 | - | CASRFGEDRRPYEQYF | TGTGCCAGCAGGTTCGGCGAAGACAGGCGACCCTACGAGCAGTACTTC
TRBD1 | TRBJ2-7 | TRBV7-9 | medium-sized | CASSHGQGTVHEQYF | TGTGCCAGCAGCCACGGACAGGGGACCGTCCACGAGCAGTACTTC
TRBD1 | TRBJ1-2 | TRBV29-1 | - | CSVENRGHYGYTF | TGCAGCGTTGAAAACAGGGGTCACTATGGCTACACCTTC
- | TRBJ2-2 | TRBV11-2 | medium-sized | CASSIRNRDPGTGELFF | TGTGCCAGCAGCATACGAAACCGGGACCCCGGCACCGGGGAGCTGTTTTTT
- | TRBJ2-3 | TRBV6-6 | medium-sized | CASSHNSRAPSTDTQYF | TGTGCCAGCAGCCACAACAGCCGGGCGCCTAGCACAGATACGCAGTATTTT
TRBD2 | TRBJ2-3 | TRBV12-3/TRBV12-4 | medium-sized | CASSLDGAGGPTSTQYF | TGTGCCAGCAGTTTGGATGGGGCGGGGGGGCCTACGAGTACGCAGTATTTT
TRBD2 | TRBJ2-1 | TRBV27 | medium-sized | CASSLASGATYNEQFF | TGTGCCAGCAGTTTAGCTAGCGGGGCCACCTACAATGAGCAGTTCTTC
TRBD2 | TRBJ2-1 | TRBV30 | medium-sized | CACSGGADYNEQFF | TGTGCCTGCAGCGGGGGGGCGGATTACAATGAGCAGTTCTTC
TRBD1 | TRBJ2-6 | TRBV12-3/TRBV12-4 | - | CASSTDRPGSGANALTF | TGTGCCAGCAGTACGGACAGGCCGGGCTCTGGGGCCAACGCCCTGACTTTC
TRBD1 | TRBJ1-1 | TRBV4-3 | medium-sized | CASSQGSGGRTEAFF | TGCGCCAGCAGCCAGGGTTCAGGGGGTCGAACTGAAGCTTTCTTT
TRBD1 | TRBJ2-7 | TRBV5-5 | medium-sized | CASSFRTGSYEQYF | TGTGCCAGCAGCTTCAGGACAGGGTCCTACGAGCAGTACTTC
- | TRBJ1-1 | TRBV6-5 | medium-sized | CASSYLGATEAFF | TGTGCCAGCAGTTACTTGGGGGCGACTGAAGCTTTCTTT
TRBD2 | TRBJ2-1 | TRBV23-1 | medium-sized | CASKSSRESSYNEQFF | TGCGCCAGCAAGTCCTCGCGGGAGAGCTCCTACAATGAGCAGTTCTTC
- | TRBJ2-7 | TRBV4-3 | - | CASSQGPTRANEQYF | TGCGCCAGCAGCCAGGGCCCGACTAGAGCCAACGAGCAGTACTTC
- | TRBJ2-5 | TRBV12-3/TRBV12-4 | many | CASPRVNQDTQYF | TGTGCAAGCCCCCGGGTTAACCAAGACACCCAGTACTTT
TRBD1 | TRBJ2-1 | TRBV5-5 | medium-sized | CASSLGTASYNEQFF | TGTGCCAGCAGCTTAGGGACAGCTTCCTACAATGAGCAGTTCTTC
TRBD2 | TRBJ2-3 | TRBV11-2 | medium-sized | CASSLGAGDADTQYF | TGTGCCAGCAGCTTAGGAGCGGGGGATGCAGATACGCAGTATTTT
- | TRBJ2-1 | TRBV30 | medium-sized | CAWSVAGNNEQFF | TGTGCCTGGAGTGTTGCAGGAAACAATGAGCAGTTCTTC
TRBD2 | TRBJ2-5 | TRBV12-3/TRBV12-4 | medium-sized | CASSYSGTSDQETQYF | TGTGCCAGCAGCTATTCCGGGACTAGCGACCAAGAGACCCAGTACTTC
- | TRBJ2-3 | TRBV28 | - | CASSRGTGTDTQYF | TGTGCCAGCAGCCGGGGGACGGGCACAGATACGCAGTATTTT
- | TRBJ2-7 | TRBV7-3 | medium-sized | CASSPGTGTYEQYF | TGTGCCAGCAGCCCCGGGACGGGAACCTACGAGCAGTACTTC
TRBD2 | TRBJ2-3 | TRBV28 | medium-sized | CASSYKIGLAGVGTDTQYF | TGTGCCAGCAGCTACAAAATCGGACTAGCGGGAGTGGGCACAGATACGCAGTATTTT
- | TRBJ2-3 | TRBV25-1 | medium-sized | CASSEYLGDSTDTQYF | TGTGCCAGCAGTGAATATCTGGGGGATAGCACAGATACGCAGTATTTT
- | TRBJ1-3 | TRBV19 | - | CASSIGQRNTIYF | TGTGCCAGTAGTATTGGTCAGAGGAACACCATATATTTT
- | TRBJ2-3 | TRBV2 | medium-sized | CASSTNTQYF | TGTGCCAGCAGCACGAATACGCAGTATTTT
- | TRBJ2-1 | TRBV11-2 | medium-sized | CASSSVVGNEQFF | TGTGCCAGCAGCTCAGTAGTCGGAAATGAGCAGTTCTTC
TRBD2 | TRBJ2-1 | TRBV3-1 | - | CASSQEGSSGGSYNEQFF | TGTGCCAGCAGCCAAGAAGGATCCAGCGGGGGATCCTACAATGAGCAGTTCTTC
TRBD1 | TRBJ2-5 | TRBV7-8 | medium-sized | CASSLGVKGAGGETQYF | TGTGCCAGCAGCTTAGGTGTCAAGGGGGCCGGTGGAGAGACCCAGTACTTC
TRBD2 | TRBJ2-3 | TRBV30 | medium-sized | CAWNTAGGITDTQYF | TGTGCCTGGAATACAGCGGGGGGAATCACAGATACGCAGTATTTT
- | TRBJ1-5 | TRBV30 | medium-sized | CAWSVVSSNQPQHF | TGTGCCTGGAGTGTTGTAAGTAGCAATCAGCCCCAGCATTTT
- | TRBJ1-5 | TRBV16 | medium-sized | CASSQSAGYSNQPQHF | TGTGCCAGCAGCCAATCTGCGGGGTATAGCAATCAGCCCCAGCATTTT
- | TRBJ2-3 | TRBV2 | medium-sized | CASSELHAKDTDTQYF | TGTGCCAGCAGTGAACTACATGCTAAGGACACAGATACGCAGTATTTT
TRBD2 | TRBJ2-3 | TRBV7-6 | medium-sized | CASSLGLAASTDTQYF | TGTGCCAGCAGCTTAGGACTAGCGGCTAGCACAGATACGCAGTATTTT
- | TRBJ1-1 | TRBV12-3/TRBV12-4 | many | CASSWGEGTEAFF | TGTGCCAGCAGTTGGGGGGAAGGCACTGAAGCTTTCTTT
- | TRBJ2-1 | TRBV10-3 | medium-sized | CAISEGPDYNEQFF | TGTGCCATCAGTGAGGGGCCAGATTACAATGAGCAGTTCTTC
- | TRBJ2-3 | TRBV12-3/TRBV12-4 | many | CASSLGTDTQYF | TGTGCCAGCAGTTTGGGGACAGATACGCAGTATTTT
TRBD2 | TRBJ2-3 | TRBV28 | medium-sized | CASSYLAGGPDTQYF | TGTGCCAGCAGTTACTTAGCGGGAGGGCCAGATACGCAGTATTTT
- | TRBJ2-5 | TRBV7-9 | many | CASSTSIDQETQYF | TGTGCCAGCAGCACTTCGATAGACCAAGAGACCCAGTACTTC
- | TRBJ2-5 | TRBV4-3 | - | CASSQARRSYQETQYF | TGCGCCAGCAGCCAAGCCCGGAGGAGTTACCAAGAGACCCAGTACTTC
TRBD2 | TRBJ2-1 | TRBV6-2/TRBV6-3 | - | CASSYEGSLGTSGVLPSSYNEQFF | TGTGCCAGCAGTTACGAGGGCTCCCTCGGGACTAGCGGGGTCCTCCCTAGCTCCTACAATGAGCAGTTCTTC
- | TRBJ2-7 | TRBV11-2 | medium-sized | CASSPPFGAPGDEQYF | TGTGCCAGCAGCCCACCTTTTGGAGCCCCAGGGGACGAGCAGTACTTC
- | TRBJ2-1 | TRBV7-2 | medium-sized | CASSRGLSSYNEQFF | TGTGCCAGCAGCCGAGGACTAAGCTCCTACAATGAGCAGTTCTTC
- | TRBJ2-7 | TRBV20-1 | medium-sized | CSARNSVYEQYF | TGCAGTGCTAGAAACTCGGTCTACGAGCAGTACTTC
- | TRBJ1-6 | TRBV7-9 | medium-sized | CASSLARTNNSPLHF | TGTGCCAGCAGCTTAGCCCGGACCAATAATTCACCCCTCCACTTT
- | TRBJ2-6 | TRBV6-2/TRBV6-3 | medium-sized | CASSPVWGSGANVLTF | TGTGCCAGCAGTCCGGTTTGGGGCTCTGGGGCCAACGTCCTGACTTTC
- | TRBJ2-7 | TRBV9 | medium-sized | CASSLSERGYEQYF | TGTGCCAGCAGCCTCAGCGAGAGGGGCTACGAGCAGTACTTC
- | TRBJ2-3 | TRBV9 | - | CASSADGVSTDTQYF | TGTGCCAGCAGCGCGGACGGGGTTAGCACAGATACGCAGTATTTT
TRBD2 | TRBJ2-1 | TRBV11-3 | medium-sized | CASSQTSGEQFF | TGTGCCAGCAGCCAAACTAGCGGTGAGCAGTTCTTC
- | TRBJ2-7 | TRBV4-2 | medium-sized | CASSQEKTGYEQYF | TGTGCCAGCAGCCAAGAGAAGACGGGGTACGAGCAGTACTTC
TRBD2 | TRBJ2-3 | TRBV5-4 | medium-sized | CASSLTSGGITDTQYF | TGTGCCAGCAGCCTGACTAGCGGGGGAATCACAGATACGCAGTATTTT
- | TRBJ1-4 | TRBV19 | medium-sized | CASSTGPNTYF | TGTGCCAGTAGTACTGGACCAAACACATATTTT
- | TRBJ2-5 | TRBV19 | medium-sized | CASSANPGYLGETQYF | TGTGCCAGTAGCGCAAACCCGGGATATCTCGGAGAGACCCAGTACTTC
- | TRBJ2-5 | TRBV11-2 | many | CASSWTEETQYF | TGTGCCAGCAGCTGGACGGAAGAGACCCAGTACTTC
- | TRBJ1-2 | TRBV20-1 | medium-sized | CSARGHRMDNYGYTF | TGCAGTGCTCGGGGACATAGAATGGATAACTATGGCTACACCTTC